This TCR beta chain emerged from a study of cytomegalovirus exposure and HLA in healthy donors. Study-level findings and limits: Among TCR sequences, most were rare, though some public TCRs appeared in many donors. Associated with cytomegalovirus, according to the listing, were 150 to 200 TCR beta chains. Reports credit the classifier with highly specific, highly sensitive diagnosis of cytomegalovirus status. It was confirmed in vitro that a few of the CMV-associated chains were specific for CMV antigens.

Points on this clone: Its matching antigen is unknown.

Using immunoSEQ multiplex PCR, the repertoire was profiled, and TCRdb retains in-frame clones only, with some absent. The table lists 220,000 or so clones, approximately 80% of them singletons. V lost 1 base to trimming and J lost 0 bases; unmatched junction nucleotides: 5. The CDR3 runs 16 residues. Germline CDR1 MGHDK, CDR2 SYGVNS. The sequence came from a woman under 40 in good health and CMV-seropositive. Input material: PBMCs. This chain joins TRBV25-1 and TRBJ1-2; 7 bases agree with TRBD1. CDR3 bases: TGTGCCAGCAGTGAATGGGGACAGTCGACTAACTATGGCTACACCTTC. Translating gives CASSEWGQSTNYGYTF.